This T cell receptor beta chain emerged from a study of T cells after yellow fever vaccination. General study results and limits: Abundant clonotypes from the bulk population could have been carried over as contaminants into FACS-sorted repertoires. The secondary response was weaker but peaked faster, day 5 versus 15. Among primary-vaccination clones, most reappeared after the booster, at almost 98% for CD4 and approximately 88% for CD8. Relatively few clonotypes were ones that appeared in both CD4 and CD8 compartments.

In its sample, this clonotype was seen many times. Its antigen is undetermined. The CDR3 is made up of 13 amino acids. Trimming took off 1 base at V and 1 base at J, with 4 bases between the two ends. Germline V gives CDR1 SGHAT, CDR2 FQNNGV. One entry per CDR3 protein, called by TCRdb with MiXCR from the 5' RACE reads. The data hold over 300,000 distinct CDR3 sequences, with 3.6% observed a single time. Sequencing was performed on PBMCs, taken on the day of the yellow fever booster vaccination. This clonotype was obtained from a man in his late teens or twenties who received the YFV17D yellow fever vaccine. V usage is TRBV11-2 and J usage is TRBJ1-2; D is uncertain. CDR3 DNA sequence: TGTGCCAGCAGCTTAGTAATTAACTATGGCTACACCTTC. Protein: CASSLVINYGYTF.